The 9 T cell receptor beta chains given below trace back to one sample, sequenced in a study of T-cell reconstitution after alpha-beta-depleted transplantation in children. Unique molecular identifiers were built into the TCRbeta library. Via MiXCR, TCRdb re-called the PCR reads, giving one row per CDR3 protein. The data hold about 250,000 distinct CDR3 sequences, with 20% to 30% observed a single time. The sample in question was PBMCs, mostly from graft donor cells, obtained 360 days after TCRalphabeta/CD19-depleted stem cell transplant. These receptors were collected from a female patient aged 2-15 years who had a stem cell transplant for congenital amegakaryocytic thrombocytopenia, so the T cells may come from the graft donor.

A few counts support this clonotype. V is TRBV12-3 or TRBV12-4 and J is TRBJ2-4; D ambiguous. This CDR3 is 12 amino acids long. Trimming took off 3 bases at V and 3 bases at J, with 3 bases between the two ends. The CDR3 spells CASSFDKNIQYF. The DNA of the CDR3 is TGTGCCAGCAGTTTTGACAAAAACATTCAGTACTTC.

In this sample, this clonotype turned up a few times. The chain joins TRBV9 to TRBJ2-2; no clear D gene. Germline CDR1 and CDR2: SGDLS and YYNGEE. The CDR3 sequence is 14 residues long. Trimming left V 6 bases short and J 2 bases short, with 11 bases between. CDR3 sequence (DNA): TGTGCCAGCACCCGCGAGAGTAACACCGGGGAGCTGTTTTTT. Its protein product is CASTRESNTGELFF.

This chain joins TRBV7-2 and TRBJ2-7; the D gene could be TRBD1 or TRBD2 (5 bases each). This CDR3 spans 14 amino acids. Germline CDR1 and CDR2: SGHTA and FQGNSA. V lost 4 bases and J 3 bases, leaving 13 bases between the germline ends. CDR3 loop: CASSWWDGSYEQYF. DNA of the CDR3: TGTGCCAGCAGCTGGTGGGACGGAAGCTACGAGCAGTACTTC.

There are a few counts of this clonotype. J is TRBJ2-7 and V is TRBV18; 9 bases match TRBD2. CDR1 is KGHSH, CDR2 LQKENI, per germline. V dropped 2 bases and J dropped 5; count of bases not matched to a gene: 4. The CDR3 runs 14 residues. The CDR3 nucleotides read TGTGCCAGCTCACCAATAGGACTAGCGAACGAGCAGTACTTC. This codes for CASSPIGLANEQYF.

This clonotype was detected only a few times. This chain uses TRBV18 with TRBJ2-2, with D unclear. The CDR3 runs to 15 residues. Trimming took 3 bases from V and 0 from J, leaving 8 bases between them. The germline V gene encodes CDR1 KGHSH and CDR2 LQKENI. The CDR3 sequence is CASSPFGANTGELFF. The CDR3 region has the DNA TGTGCCAGCTCACCTTTCGGAGCGAACACCGGGGAGCTGTTTTTT.

V usage is TRBV12-3 or TRBV12-4 and J usage is TRBJ2-3, with D hard to call. V was clipped by 3 bases and J by 0 bases, with 7 bases between them. The CDR3 covers 14 residues. The CDR3 is CASSLWRSTDTQYF. The CDR3 DNA sequence: TGTGCCAGCAGTTTGTGGCGGAGCACAGATACGCAGTATTTT.

The gene calls are TRBV27 and TRBJ1-1; D unclear. Germline values: CDR1 MNHEY, CDR2 SMNVEV (reference sequence). The ends were cut back, 3 bases at V and 5 bases at J, with 19 bases in the middle. This CDR3 has 16 residues. This CDR3 is CASSFGRRVMGTEAFF. The CDR3 coding sequence is TGTGCCAGCAGTTTCGGGCGCCGAGTGATGGGGACTGAAGCTTTCTTT.

The sample holds a few counts of this clonotype. DNA for the CDR3: TGTGCCAGCAGCTCCGGGACAGGGGACACAGATACGCAGTATTTT. Protein sequence: CASSSGTGDTDTQYF. J is TRBJ2-3 and V is TRBV9, with 10 bases fitting TRBD1. Unmatched junction bases numbered 4, after V lost 4 bases and J lost 2 bases. Germline V lookup: CDR1 SGDLS, CDR2 YYNGEE. This CDR3 has 15 residues.

J is TRBJ2-1 and V is TRBV20-1, with 10 bases lining up with TRBD1. V lost 6 bases to trimming and J lost 2 bases; unmatched junction nucleotides: 7. The CDR3 extends over 15 amino acids. The germline V gene encodes CDR1 DFQATT and CDR2 SNEGSKA (reference sequence). CDR3 in amino acids: CSAKTGGTTYNEQFF. CDR3 sequence (DNA): TGCAGTGCCAAGACAGGGGGCACGACCTACAATGAGCAGTTCTTC.